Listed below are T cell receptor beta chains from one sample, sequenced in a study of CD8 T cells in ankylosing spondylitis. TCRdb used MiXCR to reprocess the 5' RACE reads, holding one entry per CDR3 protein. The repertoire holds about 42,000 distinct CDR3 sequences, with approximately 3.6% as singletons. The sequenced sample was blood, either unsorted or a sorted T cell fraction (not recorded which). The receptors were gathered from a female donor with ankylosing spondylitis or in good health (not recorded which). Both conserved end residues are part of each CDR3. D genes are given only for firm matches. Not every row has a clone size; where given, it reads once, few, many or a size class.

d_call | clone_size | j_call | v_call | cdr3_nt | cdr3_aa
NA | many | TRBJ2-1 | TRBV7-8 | TGTGCCAGCAGCTTAGAGGTGGCTAGCGATGAGCAGTTCTTC | CASSLEVASDEQFF
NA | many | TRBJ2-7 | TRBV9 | TGTGCCAGCAGCAGGGAGGCTAGCTCTCTCTACGAGCAGTACTTC | CASSREASSLYEQYF
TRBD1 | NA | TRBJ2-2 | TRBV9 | TGTGCCAGCGGAGACTCCGGGACAGGGGCCACCGGGGAGCTGTTTTTT | CASGDSGTGATGELFF
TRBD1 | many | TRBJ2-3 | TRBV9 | TGTGCCAGCAGCGTAGAAGGACAGGGGGGGACAGATACGCAGTATTTT | CASSVEGQGGTDTQYF
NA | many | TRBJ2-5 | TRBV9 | TGTGCCAGCGGCGTAGAAGGTAGTCGGGAGACCCAGTACTTC | CASGVEGSRETQYF
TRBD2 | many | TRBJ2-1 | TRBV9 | TGTGCCAGCAGCGGATTTTATACTAGCGGGGGAAACAATGAGCAGTTCTTC | CASSGFYTSGGNNEQFF
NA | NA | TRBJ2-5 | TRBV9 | TGTGCCAGCAGCGCAGGGGAGACCCAGTACTTC | CASSAGETQYF
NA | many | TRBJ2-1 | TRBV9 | TGTGCCAGCAGCGCTCGGGGGGCCCTGATCAATGAGCAGTTCTTC | CASSARGALINEQFF
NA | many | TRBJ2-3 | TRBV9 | TGTGCCAGCAGCGCCCTGGGACATCTGGCAGATACGCAGTATTTT | CASSALGHLADTQYF
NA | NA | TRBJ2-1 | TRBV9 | TGTGCCAGCAGCGTAGGGGGAACAAACAATGAGCAGTTCTTC | CASSVGGTNNEQFF
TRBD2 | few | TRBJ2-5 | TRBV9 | TGTGCCAGCAGCGTTGGGGGGGGTTACTTTCAAGAGACCCAGTACTTC | CASSVGGGYFQETQYF
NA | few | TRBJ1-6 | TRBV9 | TGTGCCAGCAGCGTGGGGGGCGGTGATTCACCCCTCCACTTT | CASSVGGGDSPLHF
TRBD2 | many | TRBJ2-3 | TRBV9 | TGTGCCAGCAGCGTCTCTGCGGGGGGCACAGATACGCAGTATTTT | CASSVSAGGTDTQYF
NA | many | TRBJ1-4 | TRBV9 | TGTGCCAGCAGCGTAGGTCAGGGAAGGGCTCTGGAAAAACTGTTTTTT | CASSVGQGRALEKLFF
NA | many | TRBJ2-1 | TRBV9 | TGTGCCAGCAGCGCCCGGCTCGCGGCCTACAATGAGCAGTTCTTC | CASSARLAAYNEQFF
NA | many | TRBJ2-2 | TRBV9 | TGTGCCAGCAGCGTAGATCAGAGACTAACCACCGGGGAGCTGTTTTTT | CASSVDQRLTTGELFF
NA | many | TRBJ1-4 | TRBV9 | TGTGCCAGCAGCGTATCCGGGGCTAATGAAAAACTGTTTTTT | CASSVSGANEKLFF
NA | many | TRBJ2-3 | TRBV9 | TGTGCCAGCAGCTTTTCCTTGGGCGACCCCTCCCCAAGTTCAGATACGCAGTATTTT | CASSFSLGDPSPSSDTQYF
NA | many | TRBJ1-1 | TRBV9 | TGTGCCAGCGGGCCGGACACGGGGGGAACTGAAGCTTTCTTT | CASGPDTGGTEAFF
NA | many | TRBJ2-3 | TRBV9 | TGTGCCAGCAGCGTAGGGCTAGGGGACGTAGATACGCAGTATTTT | CASSVGLGDVDTQYF
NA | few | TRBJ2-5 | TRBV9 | TGTGCCAGCAGCGTCTTCCAGGACGGGGCGAGGTCAGAGACCCAGTACTTC | CASSVFQDGARSETQYF
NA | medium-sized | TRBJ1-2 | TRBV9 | TGTGCCAGCAGCGTAGTGTCAACTGGAGATGGCTACACCTTC | CASSVVSTGDGYTF
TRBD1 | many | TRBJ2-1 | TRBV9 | TGTGCCAGCAGAAGGACAGGGGGCAAGGATGAGCAGTTCTTC | CASRRTGGKDEQFF
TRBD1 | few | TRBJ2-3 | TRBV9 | TGTGCCAGCAGCGTAGCCCCCCTCGGGACAGGGGAAGATACGCAGTATTTT | CASSVAPLGTGEDTQYF
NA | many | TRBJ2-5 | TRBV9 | TGTGCCAGCAGCGTAGGCTCGGGGGCTCAAGAGACCCAGTACTTC | CASSVGSGAQETQYF
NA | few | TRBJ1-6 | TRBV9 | TGTGCCAGCAGCGGACCAGGAAATAATTCACCCCTCCACTTT | CASSGPGNNSPLHF
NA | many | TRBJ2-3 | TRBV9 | TGTGCCAGCAGCGTACCCCAGGGAAGCACAGATACGCAGTATTTT | CASSVPQGSTDTQYF
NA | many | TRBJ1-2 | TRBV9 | TGTGCCAGCAGCACCTCTCCCGGGACACCTTCTAACTATGGCTACACCTTC | CASSTSPGTPSNYGYTF
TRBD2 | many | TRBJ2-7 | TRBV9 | TGTGCCAGCAGCAGAGGGACTAGCGGCTACGAGCAGTACTTC | CASSRGTSGYEQYF
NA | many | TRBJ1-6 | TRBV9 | TGTGCCAGCAAGGCAGGGTCATACGGTTCACCCCTCCACTTT | CASKAGSYGSPLHF
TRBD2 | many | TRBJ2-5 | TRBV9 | TGTGCCAGCAGCGATAGCGGGAGGAGGGAGACCCAGTACTTC | CASSDSGRRETQYF
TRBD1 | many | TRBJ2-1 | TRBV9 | TGTGCCAGCAGCGTAGGAGGGACAGGGAGAGGTGAGCAGTTCTTC | CASSVGGTGRGEQFF
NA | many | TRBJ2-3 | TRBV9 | TGTGCCAGCAGCCGAGGAACAACCACCGGAGATACGCAGTATTTT | CASSRGTTTGDTQYF
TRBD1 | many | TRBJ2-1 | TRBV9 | TGTGCCAGCAGCGGGGCCGGGACAGGGTACAACAATGAGCAGTTCTTC | CASSGAGTGYNNEQFF
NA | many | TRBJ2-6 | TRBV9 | TGTGCCAGCAGCTTTAGCTCTGGGGCCAACGTCCTGACTTTC | CASSFSSGANVLTF
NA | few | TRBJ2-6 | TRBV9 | TGTGCCAGCAGCGTCGGGTTGTCTGGGGCCAACGTCCTGACTTTC | CASSVGLSGANVLTF
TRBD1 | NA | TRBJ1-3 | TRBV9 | TGTGCCAGCAGCGCCGGACAGGGGAAAAATCTAGGAAACACCATATATTTT | CASSAGQGKNLGNTIYF
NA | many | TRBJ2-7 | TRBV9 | TGTGCCAGCAGTAGGACAGCCTCCTCCTACGAGCAGTACTTC | CASSRTASSYEQYF
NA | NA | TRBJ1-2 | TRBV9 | TGTGCCAGCACCCGGAAACGAGCCGACTATGGCTACACCTTC | CASTRKRADYGYTF
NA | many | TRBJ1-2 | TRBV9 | TGTGCCAGCAGCGTCGGGCAGGGGAACTATGGCTACACCTTC | CASSVGQGNYGYTF
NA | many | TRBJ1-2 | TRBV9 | TGTGCCAGCAGCGTAGAGGGGTTTCGGGGCTACACCTTC | CASSVEGFRGYTF
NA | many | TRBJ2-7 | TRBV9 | TGTGCCAGCAGCCCTTCGGGATATCGCTCCTACGAGCAGTACTTC | CASSPSGYRSYEQYF
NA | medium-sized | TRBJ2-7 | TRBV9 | TGTGCCAGCAGCGTAGGGGCAGGGAAAACCTACGAGCAGTACTTC | CASSVGAGKTYEQYF
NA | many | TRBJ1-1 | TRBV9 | TGTGCCAGCAGCGTAGAAGCGGCGGGAAATACTGAAGCTTTCTTT | CASSVEAAGNTEAFF
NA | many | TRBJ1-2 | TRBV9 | TGTGCCAGCGCTACTTGGGGTCATCCTAACTATGGCTACACCTTC | CASATWGHPNYGYTF
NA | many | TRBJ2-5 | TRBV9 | TGTGCCAGCAGCCGATCCGGGACGGAAGAGACCCAGTACTTC | CASSRSGTEETQYF
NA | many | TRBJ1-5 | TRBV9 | TGTGCCAGCAGCCCGGGGGAGGGGGGCAATCAGCCCCAGCATTTT | CASSPGEGGNQPQHF
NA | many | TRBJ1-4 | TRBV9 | TGTGCCAGCAGCGGAGCGACAGATGAAAAACTGTTTTTT | CASSGATDEKLFF
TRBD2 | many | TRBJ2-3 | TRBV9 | TGTGCCAGCAGCCGACGACTAGGGCCTAGCGGGGGGCCAGCAAGCACAGATACGCAGTATTTT | CASSRRLGPSGGPASTDTQYF
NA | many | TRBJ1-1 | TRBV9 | TGTGCCAGCAGCGTAGACATCCTGAACACTGAAGCTTTCTTT | CASSVDILNTEAFF
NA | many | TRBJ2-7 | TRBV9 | TGTGCCAGCAGCGTAGATCCAGGACTGATCTCCTACGAGCAGTACTTC | CASSVDPGLISYEQYF
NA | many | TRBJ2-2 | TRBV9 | TGTGCCAGCAGCTCAGGCGGGGATCCCGGGGAGCTGTTTTTT | CASSSGGDPGELFF
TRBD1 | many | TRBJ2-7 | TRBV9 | TGTGCCAGCAGCCCTGATGGGACAGGGGCCTACGAGCAGTACTTC | CASSPDGTGAYEQYF